This T cell receptor beta chain was retrieved from a study of shared clonotypes between healthy human individuals. Study background: A donor's plate count was three for CD4 naive and three for CD4 memory; CD8 naive had two and CD8 memory one. Study outcomes and limitations: The sampled material consisted only of blood, and tissue repertoires are likely to differ.

Assay: immunoSEQ multiplex PCR; the TCRdb copy retains only in-frame clones and omits some. The data contain approximately 1,500,000 clones, under 99% of them singletons. In regard to this clone: Its antigen is still unknown.

The TCR comes from a man between 25 and 39 years old in good health. Sequences were obtained from naive CD4+ T cells sorted from blood. Subset here: CD45RA+ positively selected.

CDR3 sequence reads: CASSLMGRPRGYSNQPQHF. The CDR3, as DNA: TGTGCCAGCAGCTTGATGGGGCGCCCGCGAGGTTATAGCAATCAGCCCCAGCATTTT. The rearrangement links TRBV5-4 to TRBJ1-5, with a tentative D call TRBD1 (5 bases). Germline CDR1 and CDR2: SGHNT and YYREEE (reference sequence). The CDR3 covers 19 residues. Trimming removed 1 base from V and 0 bases from J, with 20 bases in between.